This TCR beta chain was recovered during a study of blood T cell repertoires in COVID-19. Study details: The cDNA or gDNA used as material had been derived from T cells, B-cell-depleted T cells, or PBMCs.

Assay: immunoSEQ multiplex PCR; the TCRdb copy retains only in-frame clones and omits some. In the table there are roughly 190,000 clones, 89% of which are singletons. Trimming took 4 bases from V and 3 from J; bases not matched to a gene: 7. Germline CDR1 reads MNHEY; CDR2 reads SMNVEV (reference sequence). This CDR3 has 15 amino acids. Individuals aged about 18 to 95 years were recruited from around 22 US areas. Assignment of participants to cohorts was predicated upon participant-reported clinical history. Material for sequencing was PBMCs or T cells enriched from blood (not recorded which). The sequence came from a woman between 18 and 29 years old who had recovered from COVID-19. This chain connects TRBV27 to TRBJ2-7, with 9 bases aligning to TRBD2. CDR3 nucleotides: TGTGCCAGCAGTTCAAGACTAGCGGCCCACTACGAGCAGTACTTC. Amino acids: CASSSRLAAHYEQYF.